These 10 T cell receptor delta chains share one sample of origin, sequenced in a study of gammadelta T cells in human blood. TCRdb fed the RT-PCR reads into CATT to redo clone calling. The sample gives 700 or so delta-chain clones, 22% of which show up once; about a fifth is in the top ten. What was sequenced was Vgamma9Vdelta2 gamma-delta T cells from fetal blood. These receptors were obtained from a human fetus.

This clone ranks as large (0.1 to 1%). The sample contains more than one DNA sequence encoding this CDR3. V gene TRDV2 combines with J gene TRDJ1, with 8 positions matching TRDD3. Germline V gene data show CDR1 as GEAIGNYY and CDR2 as EKD. J lost 1 base, V lost 3 bases, and 12 bases had no gene match. The CDR3 totals 17 residues. The CDR3 bases are TGTGCCTGTGACCGGGGTAACTGGGGGCTCCCCACCGATAAACTCATCTTT. Residues: CACDRGNWGLPTDKLIF.

About this clone itself: This may be a read error: a much more frequent sequence differs by one nucleotide. Other DNA sequences in the same sample also yield this CDR3. The chain uses TRDV2 and TRDJ1; a weak D match, TRDD3 (6 bases). This CDR3 is built from 15 residues. The germline V gene encodes CDR1 GEAIGNYY and CDR2 EKD. V lost 2 bases, J lost 5 bases, and 17 bases lay in between. The CDR3 nucleotides are TGTGCCTGTGACAGAGGGATAGGGACCACAGATAAACTCATCTTT. Residues: CACDRGIGTTDKLIF.

This clone is large within its sample. This sequence joins TRDV2 and TRDJ3; TRDD3 agrees at 12 bases. Here the J gene was assigned by germline matching of the DNA, as TCRdb has none. This CDR3 region has 20 residues. V lost 3 bases to trimming and J lost 0 bases; unmatched junction nucleotides: 8. Germline V lookup: CDR1 GEAIGNYY, CDR2 EKD. In DNA, the CDR3 is TGTGCCTGTGACGTACTGGGGGATACCCCGAGCTCCTGGGACACCCGACAGATGTTTTTC. Protein: CACDVLGDTPSSWDTRQMFF.

Judged by abundance, this clone is large. The chain employs TRDV2 and TRDJ3, with 8 bases matching TRDD3. The trim removed 3 bases at V and 0 bases at J, leaving 3 bases unmatched. The CDR3 length is 17 residues. The germline CDR1 and CDR2 sequences are GEAIGNYY and EKD. The CDR3 loop reads CACDGIRSSWDTRQMFF. The CDR3 DNA sequence: TGTGCCTGTGACGGGATACGCAGCTCCTGGGACACCCGACAGATGTTTTTC.

About this clone: Other nucleotide sequences in the sample specify the same CDR3. The chain employs TRDV2 and TRDJ1; maybe TRDD3 (6 bases). Because TCRdb records no J gene, it was assigned here through a match of the DNA to germline. CDR1 and CDR2 (germline): GEAIGNYY, EKD. Deletions cut 0 bases from V and 5 bases from J, with 12 bases between. This CDR3 is 14 amino acids long. The CDR3 DNA reads as TGTGCCTGTGACACCTGGGGATCGGGTGATAAACTCATCTTT. Residues: CACDTWGSGDKLIF.

This clone is labeled as medium-sized. This chain links TRDV2 with TRDJ3, with TRDD3 identical over 7 bases. The J segment lost 4 bases and the V segment lost 0 bases, leaving 2 bases of the junction unmatched. The CDR3 sequence is 16 residues long. CDR1 and CDR2 (germline): GEAIGNYY, EKD. The CDR3 here is CACDTWGYWDTRQMFF. The DNA of the CDR3 is TGTGCCTGTGACACCTGGGGATATTGGGACACCCGACAGATGTTTTTC.

Turning to this clone: Just one base apart from a much larger clone, this may be a read error. This chain joins TRDV2 and TRDJ3; TRDD3 aligns across 7 bases. Here the J gene came from matching the DNA to germline, since TCRdb omits it. In germline, CDR1 is GEAIGNYY, CDR2 EKD. The CDR3 has 18 amino acids. As DNA, the CDR3 is TGTGCCCGTGACACCGGGGGATGGAGCTCCTGGGACACCCGACAGATGTTTTTC. This gives the protein CARDTGGWSSWDTRQMFF.

In regard to this clone: Given a far larger clone just one base away, this is likely a sequencing read error. The chain employs TRDV2 and TRDJ2; 8 bases match TRDD3. As TCRdb names no J gene, one was assigned here on the basis of a DNA match to germline. This CDR3 is 15 amino acids long. Germline CDR1 reads GEAIGNYY; CDR2 reads EKD. The DNA of the CDR3 is TGTGCATGTGACACCTGGGGGACTTTGACAGCACAACTCTTCTTT. Amino acids: CACDTWGTLTAQLFF.

Turning to this clone: A read error may explain this, as a much larger clone is one base away. The chain recombines TRDV2 with TRDJ2; D possibly corresponds to TRDD3 (6 bases). TCRdb lists no J gene, so it was determined here by aligning the DNA to germline. V was shortened by 2 bases and J by 6 bases, with 15 bases between the two germline ends. Germline V CDR1 and CDR2: GEAIGNYY, EKD. The CDR3 is made up of 15 amino acids. The CDR3: CACDRLGHKAAQLFF. CDR3 nucleotides: TGTGCCTGTGACAGGCTGGGGCATAAGGCAGCACAACTCTTCTTT.

In this sample, this clone turned up a few times. No call exists for the J gene, whereas the V gene is TRDV2; the table's D gene call, TRDD3, was not cross checked with the DNA. This CDR3 is 14 amino acids long. The V gene's germline CDR1 is GEAIGNYY and CDR2 EKD. The CDR3 loop is CACDTGGYADKRIF. The CDR3 coding sequence is TGTGCCTGTGACACCGGGGGATACGCCGATAAACGCATCTTT.